The sequence of this T cell receptor beta chain was determined in a study of blood T cell repertoires in COVID-19. Study in general: The United States, Italy and Spain were the sources of the acute and convalescent COVID-19 samples.

Per the authors' pipeline: Amplification of reference gene primers provided the estimated nucleated cell counts. Sequencing used immunoSEQ multiplex PCR; TCRdb keeps in-frame clones, though not all of them. V, J and clone size are those of that table, while D and trimming were read from the DNA. In the table there are 270,000 or so clones, 85% to 90% of which are singletons. On this clone itself: Other DNA sequences from this sample encode an identical CDR3 as well.

Recruitment covered over 20 US areas and drew participants whose ages spanned about 18 to 100 years. The CDR3 covers 13 residues. CDR1 and CDR2 (germline): SEHNR, FQNEAQ (reference sequence). Trimming left V 4 bases short and J 1 base short, with 8 bases between. This clonotype originated in a woman aged 25 to 39 with acute COVID-19. Sample: PBMCs or T cells enriched from blood (not recorded which). The rearrangement uses TRBV7-9 and TRBJ2-7; D may be TRBD1 (6 bases). The DNA of the CDR3 is TGTGCCAGCAGCTCTGGACAGTCCTACGAGCAGTACTTC. As protein: CASSSGQSYEQYF.